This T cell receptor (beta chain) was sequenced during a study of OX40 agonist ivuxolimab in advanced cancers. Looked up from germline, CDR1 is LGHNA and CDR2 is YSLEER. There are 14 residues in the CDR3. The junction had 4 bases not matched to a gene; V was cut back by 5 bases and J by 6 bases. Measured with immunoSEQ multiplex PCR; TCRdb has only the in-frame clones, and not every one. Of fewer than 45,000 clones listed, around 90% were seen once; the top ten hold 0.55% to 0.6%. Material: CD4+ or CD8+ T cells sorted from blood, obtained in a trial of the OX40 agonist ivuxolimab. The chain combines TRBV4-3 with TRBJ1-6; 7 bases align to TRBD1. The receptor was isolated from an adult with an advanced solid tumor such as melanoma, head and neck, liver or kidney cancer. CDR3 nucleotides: TGCGCCAGCAGCGCGGGACAGCTTAATTCACCCCTCCACTTT. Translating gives CASSAGQLNSPLHF.